This T cell receptor beta chain was sequenced in a study of identical twins. In its sample, this clonotype was seen a few times. The CDR3 runs 14 residues. Trimming took 6 bases from V and 4 from J, leaving 14 bases between them. CDR1 is SEHNR and CDR2 is FQNEAQ in the germline V gene (reference sequence). TCRdb re-derived calls from the 5' RACE reads in MiXCR, one entry per CDR3 protein. The sample lists about 430,000 distinct CDR3 sequences; around a sixth were seen once. The clonotype comes from a man between 50 and 59 years old in good health. The gene calls are TRBV7-9 and TRBJ2-3; possibly TRBD1 or TRBD2 for D (6 bases each). Source material: naive T cells sorted from blood. CDR3 region: CASRPEGGADTQYF. The CDR3 bases are TGTGCCAGCAGACCCGAGGGGGGCGCAGATACGCAGTATTTT.